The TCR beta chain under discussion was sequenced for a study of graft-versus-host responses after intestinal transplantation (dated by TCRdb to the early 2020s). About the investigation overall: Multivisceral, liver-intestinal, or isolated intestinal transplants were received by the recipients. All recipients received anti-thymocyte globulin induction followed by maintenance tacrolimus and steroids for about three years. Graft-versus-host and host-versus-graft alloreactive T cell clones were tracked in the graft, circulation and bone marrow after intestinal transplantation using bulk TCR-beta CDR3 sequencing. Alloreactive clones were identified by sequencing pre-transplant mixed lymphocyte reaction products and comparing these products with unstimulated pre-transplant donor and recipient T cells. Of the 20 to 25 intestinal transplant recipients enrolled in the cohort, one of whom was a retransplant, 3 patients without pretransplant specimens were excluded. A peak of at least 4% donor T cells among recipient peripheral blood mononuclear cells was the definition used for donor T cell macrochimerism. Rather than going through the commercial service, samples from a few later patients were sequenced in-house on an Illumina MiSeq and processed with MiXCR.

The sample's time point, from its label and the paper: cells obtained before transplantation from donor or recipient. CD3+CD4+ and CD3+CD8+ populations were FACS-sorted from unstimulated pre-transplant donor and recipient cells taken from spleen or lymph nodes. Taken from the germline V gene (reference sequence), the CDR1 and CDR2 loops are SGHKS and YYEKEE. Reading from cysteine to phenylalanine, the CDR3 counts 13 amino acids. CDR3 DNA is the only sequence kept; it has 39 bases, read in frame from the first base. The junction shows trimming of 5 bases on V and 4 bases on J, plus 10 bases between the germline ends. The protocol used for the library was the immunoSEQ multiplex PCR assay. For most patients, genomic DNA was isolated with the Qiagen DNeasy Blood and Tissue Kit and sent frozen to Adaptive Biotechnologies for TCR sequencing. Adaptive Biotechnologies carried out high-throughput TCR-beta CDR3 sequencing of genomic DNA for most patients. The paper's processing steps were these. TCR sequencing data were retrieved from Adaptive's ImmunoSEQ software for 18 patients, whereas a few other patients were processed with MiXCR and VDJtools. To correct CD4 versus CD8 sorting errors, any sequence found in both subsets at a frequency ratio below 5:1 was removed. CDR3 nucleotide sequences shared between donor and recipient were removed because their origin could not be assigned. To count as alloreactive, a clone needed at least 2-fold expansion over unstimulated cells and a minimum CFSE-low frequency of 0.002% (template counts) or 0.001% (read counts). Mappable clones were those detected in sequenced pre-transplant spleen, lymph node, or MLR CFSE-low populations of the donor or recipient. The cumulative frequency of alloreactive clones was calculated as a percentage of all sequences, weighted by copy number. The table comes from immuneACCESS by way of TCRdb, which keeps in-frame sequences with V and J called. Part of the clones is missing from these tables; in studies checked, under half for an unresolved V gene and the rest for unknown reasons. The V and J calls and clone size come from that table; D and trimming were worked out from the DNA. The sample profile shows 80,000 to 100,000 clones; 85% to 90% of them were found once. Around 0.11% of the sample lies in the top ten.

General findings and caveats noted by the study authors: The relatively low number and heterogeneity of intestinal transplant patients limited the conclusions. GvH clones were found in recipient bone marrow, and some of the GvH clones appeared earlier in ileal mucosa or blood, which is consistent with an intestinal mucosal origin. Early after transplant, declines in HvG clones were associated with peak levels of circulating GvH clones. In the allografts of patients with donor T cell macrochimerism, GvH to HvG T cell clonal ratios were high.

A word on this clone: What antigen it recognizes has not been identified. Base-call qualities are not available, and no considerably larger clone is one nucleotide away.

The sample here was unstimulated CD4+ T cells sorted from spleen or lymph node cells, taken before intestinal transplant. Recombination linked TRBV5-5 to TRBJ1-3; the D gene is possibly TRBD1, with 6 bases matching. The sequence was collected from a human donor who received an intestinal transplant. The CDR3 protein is CASRYRDGNTIYF. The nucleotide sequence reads TGTGCCAGCAGGTACAGGGACGGAAACACCATATATTTT.